This TCR beta chain was identified during a study of T-cell memory formation after mild COVID-19. This CDR3 has 15 amino acids. The V gene end was trimmed by 6 bases and the J gene end by 0 bases; junction bases not matched to a gene: 4. Germline CDR1 SGHNT, CDR2 YYREEE (reference sequence). This clonotype showed up just a few times. TCRdb redid the calling of the 5' RACE reads with MiXCR, one entry per CDR3 protein. The sample records 150,000 or so distinct CDR3 sequences, 14% being singletons. This TCR was sampled from an adult woman who had mild COVID-19 (a few samples of this study predate the infection). Cell type and time point are not known. The sample taken for sequencing was PBMCs or a T cell subset sorted from them (not recorded which). This chain joins TRBV5-4 and TRBJ2-3; 10 bases fit TRBD1. The DNA of the CDR3 is TGTGCCAGCAAGCGGGACAGGGGAAGCACAGATACGCAGTATTTT. It encodes CASKRDRGSTDTQYF.